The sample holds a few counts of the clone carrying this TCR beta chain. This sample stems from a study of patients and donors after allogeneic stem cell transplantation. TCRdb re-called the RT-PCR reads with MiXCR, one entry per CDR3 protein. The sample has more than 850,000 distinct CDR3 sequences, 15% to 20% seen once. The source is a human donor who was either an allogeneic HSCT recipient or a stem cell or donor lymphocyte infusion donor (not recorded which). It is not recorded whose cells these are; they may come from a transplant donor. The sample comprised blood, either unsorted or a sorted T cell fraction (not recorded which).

The CDR3 coding sequence is TGCAGTGCTATCCCGCGGGGAAGGGTCACTGAAGCTTTCTTT. This gives the protein CSAIPRGRVTEAFF. The rearrangement joins TRBV20-1 to TRBJ1-1; D gene unclear. CDR1 and CDR2 from the germline V gene are DFQATT and SNEGSKA (reference sequence). The CDR3 is 14 residues long. V gave up 4 bases and J gave up 4 bases, with 16 bases separating them.